Listed below are T cell receptor beta chains from one sample, sequenced in a study of T cell repertoires in cytomegalovirus infection. In TCRdb, the reads were re-called with MiXCR into one record per CDR3 protein. The sample contains more than 150,000 distinct CDR3 sequences, about a sixth of which appear only once. Sequenced: CD8+ T cells from PBMCs. All receptors derive from a human donor in good health (CMV status not recorded). Some clones in this sample may be carry-over from other donors' samples. Both conserved end residues are part of each CDR3. Each record gives: V gene, J gene, clone size, D gene, CDR3 DNA, CDR3 protein. The D gene is left open where the match is weak. Expanded clones get a size class; other rows say once, few or many, or leave the size out.

v_call: TRBV7-2
j_call: TRBJ2-1
clone_size: .
d_call: TRBD1
cdr3_nt: TGTGCCAGCAGGGAAGACAGGGGGCTTGGTAATGAGCAGTTCTTC
cdr3_aa: CASREDRGLGNEQFF

v_call: TRBV7-9
j_call: TRBJ2-1
clone_size: .
d_call: .
cdr3_nt: TGTGCCAGCAGCTCCCGACACGATCCCGGGAATGAGCAGTTCTTC
cdr3_aa: CASSSRHDPGNEQFF

v_call: TRBV5-6
j_call: TRBJ1-5
clone_size: few
d_call: TRBD1
cdr3_nt: TGTGCCAGCAGCAAGGACAGGGGGCCGGCTCAGCCCCAGCATTTT
cdr3_aa: CASSKDRGPAQPQHF

v_call: TRBV2
j_call: TRBJ1-1
clone_size: few
d_call: .
cdr3_nt: TGTGCCAGCAGTGAAGGAAGGGACCCTGAAGCTTTCTTT
cdr3_aa: CASSEGRDPEAFF

v_call: TRBV7-3
j_call: TRBJ2-1
clone_size: few
d_call: .
cdr3_nt: TGTGCCAGCAGCTTAACCCAGGACCTCTTTAATGAGCAGTTCTTC
cdr3_aa: CASSLTQDLFNEQFF

v_call: TRBV10-2
j_call: TRBJ1-1
clone_size: few
d_call: .
cdr3_nt: TGCGCCAGCAGCTGGACCGGGACAAAGAACACTAAAGCTTTCTTC
cdr3_aa: CASSWTGTKNTKAFF

v_call: TRBV7-8
j_call: TRBJ1-2
clone_size: few
d_call: .
cdr3_nt: TGTGCCAGCAGCATAGGGGGATCCTATGGCTACACCTTC
cdr3_aa: CASSIGGSYGYTF

v_call: TRBV19
j_call: TRBJ1-2
clone_size: few
d_call: .
cdr3_nt: TGTGCCAGCGCCGCGGCCGGCCCTAACTATGGCTACACCTTC
cdr3_aa: CASAAAGPNYGYTF

v_call: TRBV7-9
j_call: TRBJ1-1
clone_size: .
d_call: .
cdr3_nt: TGTGCCAGCAGGGGTTCTGACAGCAAAGGGGAACGAACTGAAGCTTTCTTT
cdr3_aa: CASRGSDSKGERTEAFF

v_call: TRBV7-2
j_call: TRBJ1-4
clone_size: .
d_call: .
cdr3_nt: TGTGCCAGCAGCTTATCGTTGGGTTACGGACAGCACAAAACAACTAATGAAAAACTGTTTTTT
cdr3_aa: CASSLSLGYGQHKTTNEKLFF

v_call: TRBV7-3
j_call: TRBJ1-4
clone_size: .
d_call: .
cdr3_nt: TGTGCCAGCAGTCCTCCCCGCACAACTAATGAAAAACTGTTTTTT
cdr3_aa: CASSPPRTTNEKLFF

v_call: TRBV7-2
j_call: TRBJ1-1
clone_size: many
d_call: TRBD1
cdr3_nt: TGTGCCAGCAGCTTAGTCCGGGACAGGGTGACTGAAGCTTTCTTT
cdr3_aa: CASSLVRDRVTEAFF

v_call: TRBV7-2
j_call: TRBJ2-1
clone_size: .
d_call: .
cdr3_nt: TGTGCCAGCAGCTTAGTATCTCTAAATGAGCAGTTCTTC
cdr3_aa: CASSLVSLNEQFF

v_call: TRBV6-2/TRBV6-3
j_call: TRBJ2-7
clone_size: .
d_call: .
cdr3_nt: TGTGCCAGCAGTGAGGGGAGCTCCTACGAGCAGTACTTC
cdr3_aa: CASSEGSSYEQYF

v_call: TRBV13
j_call: TRBJ1-2
clone_size: once
d_call: .
cdr3_nt: TGTGCCAGCAGCAACTCGGGCCAAAACTATGGCTACACCTTC
cdr3_aa: CASSNSGQNYGYTF

v_call: TRBV4-2
j_call: TRBJ1-1
clone_size: .
d_call: TRBD1
cdr3_nt: TGTGCCAGCAGCCAACCAGACAGGGTGAACACTGAAGCTTTCTTT
cdr3_aa: CASSQPDRVNTEAFF

v_call: TRBV28
j_call: TRBJ1-1
clone_size: few
d_call: TRBD1
cdr3_nt: TGTGCCAGCAGGGACACAGGGGTAGGGGCTGAAGCTTTCTTT
cdr3_aa: CASRDTGVGAEAFF

v_call: TRBV11-2
j_call: TRBJ2-1
clone_size: .
d_call: .
cdr3_nt: TGTGCCAGCAGCTTAGGCCGAGGGAAGAAGCAAAATGAGCAGTTCTTC
cdr3_aa: CASSLGRGKKQNEQFF

v_call: TRBV28
j_call: TRBJ2-7
clone_size: .
d_call: TRBD2
cdr3_nt: TGTGCCAGCATCCGGGACTACGGAATCCACGAGCAGTACTTC
cdr3_aa: CASIRDYGIHEQYF

v_call: TRBV24-1
j_call: TRBJ2-5
clone_size: few
d_call: .
cdr3_nt: TGTGCCACCAGTGATTTCCGGGGGACCCAGTACTTC
cdr3_aa: CATSDFRGTQYF

v_call: TRBV12-3/TRBV12-4
j_call: TRBJ2-1
clone_size: .
d_call: TRBD1
cdr3_nt: TGTGCCAGCAGTTTTACAGGGGGCGGCAATGAGCAGTTCTTC
cdr3_aa: CASSFTGGGNEQFF

v_call: TRBV20-1
j_call: TRBJ1-2
clone_size: .
d_call: .
cdr3_nt: TGCAGTGCTAGAGATCAAGCAAGGGACTATGGCTACACCTTC
cdr3_aa: CSARDQARDYGYTF

v_call: TRBV7-9
j_call: TRBJ2-1
clone_size: many
d_call: .
cdr3_nt: TGTGCCAGCAAGCGGCAGAGCTCCTACAATGAGCAGTTCTTC
cdr3_aa: CASKRQSSYNEQFF

v_call: TRBV7-2
j_call: TRBJ1-1
clone_size: .
d_call: .
cdr3_nt: TGTGCCAGCTTACGCCAACAGGTGATCACTGAAGCTTTCTTT
cdr3_aa: CASLRQQVITEAFF

v_call: TRBV6-4
j_call: TRBJ2-1
clone_size: .
d_call: .
cdr3_nt: TGTGCCAGCAGTAAGGATGGCTTGAGGCCCTACAATGAGCAGTTCTTC
cdr3_aa: CASSKDGLRPYNEQFF

v_call: TRBV7-8
j_call: TRBJ1-5
clone_size: many
d_call: .
cdr3_nt: TGTGCCAGCAGCTCGAGCACCCCCGGGGGACGTCAGCCCCAGCATTTT
cdr3_aa: CASSSSTPGGRQPQHF

v_call: TRBV6-2/TRBV6-3
j_call: TRBJ2-7
clone_size: .
d_call: TRBD2
cdr3_nt: TGTGCCAGCTTACCTGGTGCTAGCGGAGCCTACGAGCAGTACTTC
cdr3_aa: CASLPGASGAYEQYF

v_call: TRBV7-9
j_call: TRBJ2-2
clone_size: few
d_call: TRBD1
cdr3_nt: TGTGCCAGCAGCTCGGAAGGACAGGGATCTGGCACCGGGGAGCTGTTTTTT
cdr3_aa: CASSSEGQGSGTGELFF